This is a list of T cell receptor beta chains from one sample in a study of identical twins. From the 5' RACE reads, TCRdb called clonotypes with MiXCR, one entry per CDR3 protein. The data show about 690,000 distinct CDR3 sequences, over 5% seen once. The specimen sequenced was naive T cells sorted from blood. The receptors here all came from a man aged 18 to 29 in good health. Both conserved end residues are part of each CDR3. The D gene is left open where the match is weak. Rows may omit the clone size; those that give it use once, few, many or a size class.

v_call: TRBV12-3/TRBV12-4; j_call: TRBJ2-2; clone_size: many; d_call: TRBD2; cdr3_aa: CASRIGTSGIHTGELFF; cdr3_nt: TGTGCCAGCAGGATAGGGACTAGCGGGATTCACACCGGGGAGCTGTTTTTT
v_call: TRBV7-8; j_call: TRBJ1-1; clone_size: many; d_call: NA; cdr3_aa: CASSLVPPFSRRVGNTEAFF; cdr3_nt: TGTGCCAGCAGCTTAGTCCCCCCTTTCTCGCGACGGGTCGGAAACACTGAAGCTTTCTTT
v_call: TRBV5-1; j_call: TRBJ1-2; clone_size: NA; d_call: NA; cdr3_aa: CASSLDAGIPNYGYTF; cdr3_nt: TGCGCCAGCAGCTTGGATGCCGGCATACCTAACTATGGCTACACCTTC
v_call: TRBV6-1; j_call: TRBJ1-5; clone_size: many; d_call: TRBD1; cdr3_aa: CASTGQGVYNQPQHF; cdr3_nt: TGTGCCAGCACCGGACAGGGGGTGTACAATCAGCCCCAGCATTTT
v_call: TRBV10-3; j_call: TRBJ1-5; clone_size: many; d_call: TRBD1; cdr3_aa: CAISDPPRGQGNQPQHF; cdr3_nt: TGTGCCATCAGTGACCCCCCGAGGGGACAGGGGAATCAGCCCCAGCATTTT
v_call: TRBV25-1; j_call: TRBJ2-3; clone_size: NA; d_call: NA; cdr3_aa: CASRGIGRDTQYF; cdr3_nt: TGTGCCAGCAGGGGCATTGGGAGGGATACGCAGTATTTT
v_call: TRBV15; j_call: TRBJ2-1; clone_size: many; d_call: TRBD2; cdr3_aa: CATSRGTSGREQFF; cdr3_nt: TGTGCCACCAGCAGAGGTACTAGCGGGAGGGAGCAGTTCTTC
v_call: TRBV19; j_call: TRBJ1-1; clone_size: NA; d_call: NA; cdr3_aa: CASKPFTLNTEAFF; cdr3_nt: TGTGCCAGCAAACCATTTACCCTGAACACTGAAGCTTTCTTT
v_call: TRBV29-1; j_call: TRBJ1-2; clone_size: many; d_call: NA; cdr3_aa: CSGKGRINYGYTF; cdr3_nt: TGCAGCGGGAAGGGACGCATCAACTATGGCTACACCTTC
v_call: TRBV7-2; j_call: TRBJ2-1; clone_size: NA; d_call: NA; cdr3_aa: CASSLVRSRGAYNEQFF; cdr3_nt: TGTGCCAGCAGCTTAGTGCGGTCAAGGGGGGCCTACAATGAGCAGTTCTTC
v_call: TRBV12-3/TRBV12-4; j_call: TRBJ2-7; clone_size: few; d_call: TRBD2; cdr3_aa: CASRPGLGLPYEQYF; cdr3_nt: TGTGCCAGCAGGCCGGGACTAGGGTTACCCTACGAGCAGTACTTC
v_call: TRBV28; j_call: TRBJ1-4; clone_size: many; d_call: TRBD1; cdr3_aa: CASSPFRGRSVTNEKLFF; cdr3_nt: TGTGCCAGCAGTCCCTTCAGGGGGCGGTCGGTAACTAATGAAAAACTGTTTTTT
v_call: TRBV20-1; j_call: TRBJ2-3; clone_size: NA; d_call: TRBD2; cdr3_aa: CSARDRIAGPTDTQYF; cdr3_nt: TGCAGTGCTAGAGATCGGATAGCGGGGCCCACAGATACGCAGTATTTT
v_call: TRBV12-5; j_call: TRBJ2-3; clone_size: few; d_call: NA; cdr3_aa: CASGRELDTQYF; cdr3_nt: TGTGCTAGTGGACGCGAGTTGGATACGCAGTATTTT
v_call: TRBV5-1; j_call: TRBJ2-1; clone_size: many; d_call: NA; cdr3_aa: CASSLVHGTNEQFF; cdr3_nt: TGCGCCAGCAGCTTGGTCCACGGGACTAATGAGCAGTTCTTC
v_call: TRBV11-1; j_call: TRBJ2-1; clone_size: NA; d_call: TRBD2; cdr3_aa: CASVSTVGGRGVYNEQFF; cdr3_nt: TGTGCCAGCGTATCAACGGTGGGCGGGAGGGGTGTCTACAATGAGCAGTTCTTC
v_call: TRBV29-1; j_call: TRBJ2-7; clone_size: few; d_call: NA; cdr3_aa: CSVEWPQSYEQYF; cdr3_nt: TGCAGCGTTGAATGGCCCCAATCCTACGAGCAGTACTTC
v_call: TRBV6-1; j_call: TRBJ2-5; clone_size: many; d_call: NA; cdr3_aa: CASTSERVAETQYF; cdr3_nt: TGTGCCAGCACGTCAGAACGGGTGGCGGAGACCCAGTACTTC
v_call: TRBV4-3; j_call: TRBJ1-5; clone_size: many; d_call: NA; cdr3_aa: CASSQGLEDQPQHF; cdr3_nt: TGCGCCAGCAGCCAAGGACTCGAGGATCAGCCCCAGCATTTT
v_call: TRBV6-1; j_call: TRBJ1-1; clone_size: many; d_call: NA; cdr3_aa: CASSEAPGGNTEAFF; cdr3_nt: TGTGCCAGCAGTGAAGCCCCCGGGGGAAACACTGAAGCTTTCTTT
v_call: TRBV4-1; j_call: TRBJ2-4; clone_size: many; d_call: NA; cdr3_aa: CASSPLRPTKNIQYF; cdr3_nt: TGCGCCAGCAGCCCCTTAAGGCCAACCAAAAACATTCAGTACTTC
v_call: TRBV30; j_call: TRBJ1-1; clone_size: once; d_call: NA; cdr3_aa: CAWSAKGWTEAFF; cdr3_nt: TGTGCCTGGAGCGCAAAGGGTTGGACTGAAGCTTTCTTT
v_call: TRBV4-3; j_call: TRBJ2-1; clone_size: many; d_call: TRBD1; cdr3_aa: CASSPRTGGRDEQFF; cdr3_nt: TGCGCCAGCAGCCCTCGGACAGGGGGTAGAGATGAGCAGTTCTTC
v_call: TRBV5-5; j_call: TRBJ1-1; clone_size: few; d_call: NA; cdr3_aa: CASSPWAANTEAFF; cdr3_nt: TGTGCCAGCAGCCCCTGGGCGGCTAACACTGAAGCTTTCTTT